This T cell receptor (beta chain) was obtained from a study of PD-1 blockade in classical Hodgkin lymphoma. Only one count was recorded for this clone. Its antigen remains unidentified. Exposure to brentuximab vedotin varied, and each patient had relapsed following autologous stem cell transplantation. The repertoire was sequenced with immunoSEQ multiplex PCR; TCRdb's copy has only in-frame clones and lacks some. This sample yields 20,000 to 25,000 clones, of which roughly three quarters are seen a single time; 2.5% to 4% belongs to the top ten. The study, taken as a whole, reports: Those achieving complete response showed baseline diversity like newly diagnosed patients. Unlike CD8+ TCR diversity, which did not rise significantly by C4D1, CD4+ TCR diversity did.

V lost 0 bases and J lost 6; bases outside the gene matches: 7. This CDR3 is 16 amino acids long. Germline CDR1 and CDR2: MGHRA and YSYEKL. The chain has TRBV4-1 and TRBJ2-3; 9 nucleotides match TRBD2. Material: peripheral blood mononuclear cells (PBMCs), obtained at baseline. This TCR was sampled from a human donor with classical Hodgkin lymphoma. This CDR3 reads CASSQEGWAGGDTQYF. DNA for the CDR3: TGCGCCAGCAGCCAAGAAGGTTGGGCGGGAGGGGATACGCAGTATTTT.